Below are 15 T cell receptor beta chains sequenced from a single sample in a study of Graves' ophthalmopathy and Graves' hyperthyroidism. Scientists amplified the TCR beta CDR3 regions from RNA transcripts. Second-round multiplex PCR followed a first-round RT-PCR using HTBI primers. TCRdb analysed the multiplex PCR reads with MiXCR anew, one entry per CDR3 protein. Of approximately 330,000 distinct CDR3 sequences in the sample, roughly 17% were seen once. Specimen: peripheral blood. Source of these receptors: an adult man with Graves' ophthalmopathy.

This clonotype was detected ten times or more. The chain recombines TRBV19 with TRBJ2-7; D gene unclear. Germline V gene sequence: CDR1 LNHDA, CDR2 SQIVND (reference sequence). The germline V and J ends were trimmed by 7 bases and 4 bases, with 14 bases remaining between them. The CDR3 covers 13 residues. This CDR3 reads CASKSRLGYEQYF. The DNA for the CDR3 is TGTGCCAGTAAGAGCCGCCTAGGTTACGAGCAGTACTTC. The full variable domain, with the rest looked up from reference TRBV19 and TRBJ2-7, is DGGITQSPKYLFRKEGQNVTLSCEQNLNHDAMYWYRQDPGQGLRLIYYSQIVNDFQKGDIAEGYSVSREKKESFPLTVTSAQKNPTAFYLCASKSRLGYEQYFGPGTRLTVT.

This clonotype was recorded many times. The chain joins TRBV6-2 or TRBV6-3 to TRBJ1-1; TRBD1 agrees at 10 bases. V shed 5 bases and J 0 bases; nucleotides not matched to a gene: 3. Germline CDR1 is MNHEY and CDR2 is SVGEGT. This CDR3 comprises 15 residues. The CDR3: CASSTDRGLNTEAFF. The CDR3 DNA is TGTGCCAGCAGTACTGACAGGGGGCTGAACACTGAAGCTTTCTTT.

This clonotype has a count of ten or more. The rearrangement joins TRBV24-1 to TRBJ2-7; perhaps TRBD2 as D (5 bases). CDR3 length: 16 amino acids. The germline V gene has CDR1 KGHDR and CDR2 SFDVKD. The V and J ends lost 3 bases and 3 bases respectively, with 17 bases between them. CDR3 sequence (DNA): TGTGCCACCAGTGATCCCCCGAGGGCTGACCGCTACGAGCAGTACTTC. Translated: CATSDPPRADRYEQYF.

The gene calls are TRBV20-1 and TRBJ2-7, with unresolved D. Germline assignment: CDR1 DFQATT and CDR2 SNEGSKA (reference sequence). This CDR3 has 13 amino acids. With 0 bases removed from V and 6 bases from J, the gap between germline ends came to 12 bases. In DNA, the CDR3 is TGCAGTGCTAGAGAAGGCGGATTGGGCGAGCAGTACTTC. Encoded protein: CSAREGGLGEQYF.

The rearrangement links TRBV15 to TRBJ1-2, with a weak D call TRBD1 (5 bases). The germline V gene has CDR1 LNHNV and CDR2 YYDKDF (reference sequence). V lost 0 bases, J lost 1 base, and 12 bases lay in between. This CDR3 region has 16 residues. The CDR3 DNA is TGTGCCACCAGCAGAGATCTCGGGACCGATAACTATGGCTACACCTTC. Its protein is CATSRDLGTDNYGYTF. The full variable domain, rest sourced from reference TRBV15 and TRBJ1-2, is DAMVIQNPRYQVTQFGKPVTLSCSQTLNHNVMYWYQQKSSQAPKLLFHYYDKDFNNEADTPDNFQSRRPNTSFCFLDIRSPGLGDTAMYLCATSRDLGTDNYGYTFGSGTRLTVV.

A word on this clonotype: This may stem from a read error, because a much larger clone lies one nucleotide away. CDR3 amino acids: CAISLERSGDTGELFF. The CDR3 DNA is TGTGCCATCAGCTTAGAGCGGTCGGGAGACACCGGGGAGCTGTTTTTT. The J gene is TRBJ2-2, the V gene TRBV7-8; D may be TRBD2 (6 bases). From germline, CDR1 is SGHVS and CDR2 FQNEAQ. The CDR3 length is 16 residues.

As to this clonotype: Since a much larger clone is just one base distant, this may be a read error. The chain carries TRBV4-1 and TRBJ1-5; D is uncertain. The germline CDR1 and CDR2 sequences are MGHRA and YSYEKL. V was trimmed by 4 bases and J by 6 bases, leaving 13 bases between them. The CDR3 covers 14 residues. CDR3 nucleotides: TGCGCCAGCAGCCGGACGGGCCAAGGTCAGCCCCAGCATTTT. Its protein product is CASSRTGQGQPQHF.

This clonotype was detected ten times or more. Likely a read error: the CDR3 ends without its conserved phenylalanine or tryptophan. The chain uses TRBV6-1 and TRBJ1-3; 12 bases match TRBD1. CDR3 length: 15 residues. The J segment lost 1 base and the V segment lost 8 bases, leaving 3 bases of the junction unmatched. The germline CDR1 and CDR2 sequences are MNHNS and SASEGT. DNA for the CDR3: TGTGCCAGCCAGGGACAGGGGGCTTCTGGAAACACCATATATCTT. Its protein is CASQGQGASGNTIYL.

This clonotype was seen ten or more times. V is TRBV4-1 and J is TRBJ2-7; D is uncertain. Trimming removed 0 bases at V and 2 bases at J, with 5 bases between. The CDR3 extends over 13 amino acids. Germline assignment: CDR1 MGHRA and CDR2 YSYEKL. CDR3 region: CASSQEPTYEQYF. CDR3 nucleotide sequence: TGCGCCAGCAGCCAAGAACCCACCTACGAGCAGTACTTC.

V usage is TRBV6-5 and J usage is TRBJ2-6; 8 bases are shared with TRBD1. V lost 2 bases to trimming and J lost 1 base; unmatched junction nucleotides: 4. This CDR3 spans 17 amino acids. Germline values: CDR1 MNHEY, CDR2 SVGAGI. The CDR3 DNA sequence: TGTGCCAGCAGTTACGTAACAGGGGGGTCTGGGGCCAACGTCCTGACTTTC. Protein sequence: CASSYVTGGSGANVLTF.

This clonotype was counted ten times or more. J is TRBJ2-2 and V is TRBV7-8; 8 nucleotides align to TRBD1. V was clipped by 1 base and J by 6 bases; unmatched bases: 1. The V gene's germline CDR1 is SGHVS and CDR2 FQNEAQ. CDR3 size: 14 residues. CDR3 protein: CASSLGRGPGELFF. The CDR3 DNA is TGTGCCAGCAGCTTAGGCAGGGGGCCCGGGGAGCTGTTTTTT.

This clonotype was detected many times. The rearrangement joins TRBV6-5 to TRBJ2-6, with D unresolved. V gave up 0 bases and J gave up 5 bases, with 5 bases separating them. Germline-derived CDR1 and CDR2 are MNHEY and SVGAGI. The CDR3 length is 14 residues. CDR3 sequence (DNA): TGTGCCAGCAGTTACTCGCCTCGGGCCAACGTCCTGACTTTC. Encoded protein: CASSYSPRANVLTF.

Ten or more counts support this clonotype. This chain connects TRBV20-1 to TRBJ2-2; D is possibly TRBD2 (5 bases). Germline CDR1 reads DFQATT; CDR2 reads SNEGSKA (reference sequence). V was clipped by 0 bases and J by 4 bases, with 15 bases between them. The CDR3 has 16 residues. In nucleotides, the CDR3 is TGCAGTGCTAGAGATCACCAGAACCGGGGCACCGGGGAGCTGTTTTTT. Protein product: CSARDHQNRGTGELFF.

This clonotype has a count of ten or more. CDR3 bases: TGTGCCAGCAGCTTGACAGTACTAGCCAAAAACATTCAGTACTTC. It encodes CASSLTVLAKNIQYF. The chain joins TRBV5-5 to TRBJ2-4; D is uncertain. CDR1 is SGHKS, CDR2 YYEKEE, per germline (reference sequence). The CDR3 extends over 15 amino acids. Trimming cost V 1 base and J 0 bases, with 8 bases left between them. The complete variable domain, with remaining parts taken from reference TRBV5-5 and TRBJ2-4, reads DAGVTQSPTHLIKTRGQQVTLRCSPISGHKSVSWYQQVLGQGPQFIFQYYEKEERGRGNFPDRFSARQFPNYSSELNVNALLLGDSALYLCASSLTVLAKNIQYFGAGTRLSVL.

A word on this clonotype: A much larger clone is a single base away; this may be a read error. The chain combines TRBV29-1 with TRBJ2-5; 8 nucleotides agree with TRBD2. The CDR3 runs 14 residues. Germline assignment: CDR1 SQVTM and CDR2 ANQGSEA. This chain's CDR3 is CSVDEAGEEETRYF. DNA of the CDR3: TGCAGCGTTGACGAAGCGGGGGAAGAAGAGACCCGGTACTTC.